This entry lists 29 T cell receptor beta chains sequenced from one sample in a study of identical twins. Via MiXCR, TCRdb re-called the 5' RACE reads, giving one row per CDR3 protein. This table holds 270,000 or so distinct CDR3 sequences, approximately 8.3% found once. A further study also used this sample, focusing on yellow fever vaccine responses in identical twins.

The sample comprised CD8+ T cells sorted from blood. These receptors came from a woman aged 18-29 years in good health.

This CDR3 reads CASSPGFGTGELFF. CDR3 coding DNA: TGTGCCAGCAGCCCAGGGTTTGGTACCGGGGAGCTGTTTTTT. V gene TRBV7-3 combines with J gene TRBJ2-2; perhaps TRBD1 as D (5 bases). The CDR3 consists of 14 residues. Looked up from germline, CDR1 is SGHTA and CDR2 is FQGTGA. The V and J ends lost 5 bases and 5 bases respectively, with 12 bases between them.

This clonotype has at least ten counts. The chain carries TRBV10-1 and TRBJ2-7; no clear D. The V gene's germline CDR1 is WNHNN and CDR2 SYGVQD (reference sequence). This CDR3 region has 12 residues. V was clipped by 0 bases and J by 0 bases, with 0 bases between them. DNA for the CDR3: TGCGCCAGCAGTGAGTCCTCCTACGAGCAGTACTTC. Translating it yields CASSESSYEQYF.

The genes are TRBV3-1 and TRBJ2-3; D is ambiguous. V lost 1 base and J lost 3, with 17 bases in between. The CDR3 consists of 17 residues. Germline V gene lookup returns CDR1 LGHDT and CDR2 YNNKEL (reference sequence). The CDR3 spells CASSQVPQRITTDTQYF. For the CDR3, the DNA is TGTGCCAGCAGCCAAGTCCCCCAAAGGATCACTACAGATACGCAGTATTTT.

The rearrangement uses TRBV30 and TRBJ2-7; D may be TRBD2 (6 bases). CDR1 GTSNPN and CDR2 SVGIG come from the germline V gene (reference sequence). The V gene lost 2 bases and the J gene lost 2 bases, with 13 bases spanning the gap. The CDR3 extends over 14 amino acids. Written as DNA, the CDR3 is TGTGCCTGGAGTCCTCGGGAGCGCCCCTACGAGCAGTACTTC. Its translation is CAWSPRERPYEQYF.

This clonotype showed up many times. The V and J genes are TRBV12-3 or TRBV12-4 and TRBJ2-5; 8 bases agree with TRBD2. CDR3 length: 14 amino acids. The V and J ends lost 1 base and 4 bases, in that order; junction bases with no gene match: 2. CDR3 sequence (DNA): TGTGCCAGCAGTTTAGGTACTAGCGGAGAGACCCAGTACTTC. It translates to CASSLGTSGETQYF.

This clonotype was observed once. The genes are TRBV13 and TRBJ2-3; TRBD2 agrees at 9 bases. Looked up from germline, CDR1 is PRHDT and CDR2 is FYEKMQ (reference sequence). CDR3 length equals 17 residues. After removal of 3 bases from V and 3 bases from J, the junction contained 10 bases not matched to a gene. CDR3 DNA sequence: TGTGCCAGCAGCTTCGGTCCAGCGGGGGGTACAACAGATACGCAGTATTTT. This encodes CASSFGPAGGTTDTQYF.

This clonotype was detected only a few times. V is TRBV11-3 and J is TRBJ2-1; D is perhaps TRBD1 or TRBD2 (7 bases each). This CDR3 has 15 amino acids. The germline V and J ends were trimmed by 4 bases and 7 bases, with 17 bases remaining between them. Germline CDR1 and CDR2: SGHNT and YENEEA. As DNA, the CDR3 is TGTGCCAGCAGCTACGACAGGGAGGGAGAGAATGAGCAGTTCTTC. Protein sequence: CASSYDREGENEQFF. Complete variable domain (other parts from reference TRBV11-3 and TRBJ2-1): EAGVVQSPRYKIIEKKQPVAFWCNPISGHNTLYWYLQNLGQGPELLIRYENEEAVDDSQLPKDRFSAERLKGVDSTLKIQPAELGDSAVYLCASSYDREGENEQFFGPGTRLTVL.

V usage is TRBV27 and J usage is TRBJ2-5; D gene ambiguous. Germline lookup yields CDR1 MNHEY and CDR2 SMNVEV (reference sequence). The V and J ends lost 0 bases and 2 bases respectively, with 13 bases between them. CDR3 length equals 16 residues. CDR3 sequence reads: CASSLSPILEQETQYF. DNA for the CDR3: TGTGCCAGCAGTTTATCTCCAATCTTGGAGCAAGAGACCCAGTACTTC.

This clonotype occurred many times. The chain recombines TRBV6-5 with TRBJ2-3; tentatively, D is TRBD1 (5 bases). Trimming left V 11 bases short and J 6 bases short, with 12 bases between. CDR3 length: 11 residues. In germline, CDR1 is MNHEY, CDR2 SVGAGI. In nucleotides, the CDR3 is TGTGCCTCGACAGATTACGATACGCAGTATTTT. Translated, it gives CASTDYDTQYF.

This chain joins TRBV7-9 and TRBJ2-3; TRBD1 matches 7 bases. Germline CDR1 is SEHNR and CDR2 is FQNEAQ (reference sequence). The trim removed 4 bases at V and 4 bases at J, leaving 5 bases unmatched. This CDR3 spans 14 amino acids. The CDR3 protein is CASSSPTGPDTQYF. The CDR3 coding sequence is TGTGCCAGCAGCTCGCCGACAGGGCCAGATACGCAGTATTTT.

This clonotype has only a few counts. The V call is TRBV6-2 or TRBV6-3, the J call TRBJ2-7; a possible D gene is TRBD2 (6 bases). V lost 10 bases and J lost 0, with 13 bases in between. The germline gives CDR1 MNHEY, CDR2 SVGEGT. CDR3 size: 13 residues. CDR3 sequence (DNA): TGTGCCACCGATAGCGGATACTCCTACGAGCAGTACTTC. Its protein is CATDSGYSYEQYF.

This clonotype was seen repeatedly, ten times or more. This sequence joins TRBV7-6 and TRBJ2-1; D tentatively fits TRBD1 or TRBD2 (6 bases each). There are 15 residues in the CDR3. Germline V gene data show CDR1 as SGHVS and CDR2 as FNYEAQ. V was pared by 3 bases and J by 8 bases, with 17 bases between. CDR3 DNA: TGTGCCAGCAGCTTCCCACTAGCAGGGGTCGATGAGCAGTTCTTC. It codes for CASSFPLAGVDEQFF.

A few counts support this clonotype. The DNA of the CDR3 is TGTGCCAGCAGCTTCCCCGGGGGGGGGAGACCTGAAGCTTTCTTT. Protein sequence: CASSFPGGGRPEAFF. The gene calls are TRBV7-9 and TRBJ1-1, with a possible D match to TRBD1 (5 bases). Germline V CDR1 and CDR2: SEHNR, FQNEAQ (reference sequence). This CDR3 spans 15 amino acids. Trimming left V 3 bases short and J 6 bases short, with 17 bases between.

Only a few counts were recorded for this clonotype. The chain uses TRBV27 and TRBJ2-7; D gene unclear. Germline V gives CDR1 MNHEY, CDR2 SMNVEV (reference sequence). The CDR3 spans 16 residues. Trimming stripped 3 bases from V and 3 bases from J, with 18 bases between. The CDR3 nucleotides are TGTGCCAGCAGTTTTTTTCCCACGCCCGTCCTCTACGAGCAGTACTTC. This codes for CASSFFPTPVLYEQYF.

This clonotype was detected ten times or more. The chain joins TRBV9 to TRBJ2-4; 8 nucleotides align to TRBD1. In germline, CDR1 is SGDLS, CDR2 YYNGEE. CDR3 size: 15 residues. The V and J ends lost 5 bases and 3 bases, in that order; junction bases with no gene match: 7. This CDR3 is CASSGQGPHKNIQYF. The CDR3 DNA reads TGTGCCAGCAGTGGACAGGGTCCCCACAAAAACATTCAGTACTTC.

This clonotype turned up a few times. This rearrangement joins TRBV7-9 to TRBJ2-1; TRBD2 matches 10 bases. Germline V gives CDR1 SEHNR, CDR2 FQNEAQ (reference sequence). The CDR3 totals 16 residues. J lost 1 base, V lost 7 bases, and 7 bases had no gene match. The CDR3 sequence: CASNILAGGSYNEQFF. CDR3 nucleotide sequence: TGTGCCAGCAACATTTTAGCGGGAGGTTCCTACAATGAGCAGTTCTTC.

This clonotype was seen a few times. This chain joins TRBV9 and TRBJ2-5; 12 positions agree with TRBD2. Trimming at V came to 3 bases and at J to 5 bases, leaving 14 bases not matched to a gene. Germline assignment: CDR1 SGDLS and CDR2 YYNGEE. This CDR3 region has 18 residues. The CDR3 nucleotides read TGTGCCAGCAGCGGCCCCGGGACTAGCGGGCTATTATTCGAGACCCAGTACTTC. Protein sequence: CASSGPGTSGLLFETQYF. Based on the CDR3 plus reference TRBV9 and TRBJ2-5, the full variable domain is DSGVTQTPKHLITATGQRVTLRCSPRSGDLSVYWYQQSLDQGLQFLIQYYNGEERAKGNILERFSAQQFPDLHSELNLSSLELGDSALYFCASSGPGTSGLLFETQYFGPGTRLLVL.

The chain couples TRBV5-1 to TRBJ2-1; the match to TRBD2 covers 12 bases. CDR3 length: 15 amino acids. Unmatched junction bases numbered 3, after V lost 2 bases and J lost 6 bases. Germline V CDR1 and CDR2: SGHRS, YFSETQ. CDR3 sequence reads: CASSFTSGGPNEQFF. As DNA, the CDR3 is TGCGCCAGCAGCTTTACTAGCGGGGGGCCCAATGAGCAGTTCTTC.

This chain connects TRBV12-3 or TRBV12-4 to TRBJ2-7; the match to TRBD2 covers 9 bases. This CDR3 spans 14 amino acids. J gave up 1 base and V 6 bases, and 4 bases lay outside the gene matches. The CDR3 is CASRAAGGSYEQYF. The DNA of the CDR3 is TGTGCCAGCAGGGCCGCGGGGGGGTCCTACGAGCAGTACTTC.

The chain combines TRBV20-1 with TRBJ2-3; the D gene is possibly TRBD2 (5 bases). Germline CDR1 reads DFQATT; CDR2 reads SNEGSKA (reference sequence). Trimming removed 3 bases at V and 6 bases at J, with 16 bases between. The CDR3 totals 14 residues. In DNA, the CDR3 is TGCAGTGCTAGTGAATCAGTCGGGGAGGATACGCAGTATTTT. The encoded protein is CSASESVGEDTQYF.

The chain recombines TRBV12-3 or TRBV12-4 with TRBJ2-1, with 7 bases matching TRBD1. The CDR3 contains 14 residues. The V gene end was trimmed by 6 bases and the J gene end by 3 bases; junction bases not matched to a gene: 5. The CDR3 region is CASRAWDSYNEQFF. CDR3 DNA sequence: TGTGCCAGCAGGGCATGGGACAGCTACAATGAGCAGTTCTTC.

This clonotype was counted many times. This rearrangement joins TRBV12-5 to TRBJ2-4; D may correspond to TRBD1 or TRBD2 (5 bases each). CDR3 size: 17 residues. Trimming left V 1 base short and J 1 base short, with 14 bases between. Per germline, CDR1 LGHNT and CDR2 FRNRAP. The CDR3 nucleotides are TGTGCTAGTGGTTTGGCGTTCAGGGAGACGGCCAAAAACATTCAGTACTTC. It yields the protein CASGLAFRETAKNIQYF.

The genes are TRBV3-1 and TRBJ2-7, with D tentatively TRBD1 (6 bases). Germline-derived CDR1 and CDR2 are LGHDT and YNNKEL (reference sequence). The CDR3 spans 12 residues. V dropped 4 bases and J dropped 10 bases, with 14 bases sitting between them. CDR3 DNA sequence: TGTGCCAGCAGCCTTGTGGGGGACATACAGTACTTC. Translation gives CASSLVGDIQYF.

This clonotype was seen many times. The gene calls are TRBV24-1 and TRBJ2-7; D may be TRBD1 (6 bases). Looked up from germline, CDR1 is KGHDR and CDR2 is SFDVKD. This CDR3 contains 14 residues. V shed 4 bases and J shed 2 bases, with 11 bases lying between them. CDR3 nucleotides: TGTGCCACCAGTGAACATGGACAGACCTACGAGCAGTACTTC. As protein: CATSEHGQTYEQYF.

The table lists this clonotype with a few counts. The chain is built from TRBV4-1 and TRBJ2-7; TRBD1 matches at 9 bases. The CDR3 length is 15 residues. Unmatched junction bases numbered 7, after V lost 3 bases and J lost 4 bases. CDR1 is MGHRA, CDR2 YSYEKL, per germline. CDR3 bases: TGCGCCAGCAGCCAGGCCGGGACAGGGCCATACGAGCAGTACTTC. Protein sequence: CASSQAGTGPYEQYF.

The chain employs TRBV5-1 and TRBJ2-5, with 11 bases that match TRBD1. The CDR3 covers 15 residues. Germline trimming cut 4 bases from V and 4 bases from J; bases unmatched to any gene: 6. Germline loops: CDR1 SGHRS, CDR2 YFSETQ. The CDR3 reads CASSIGQGAGETQYF. CDR3 in DNA: TGCGCCAGCAGCATAGGACAGGGGGCCGGAGAGACCCAGTACTTC.

This clonotype was picked up a small number of times. One junction end disagrees with the germline gene, perhaps due to a read error. The V gene is TRBV7-7, the J gene TRBJ2-1; weak D call: TRBD2 (6 bases). The germline CDR1 and CDR2 sequences are SSHAT and FNYEAQ (reference sequence). The CDR3 contains 13 residues. The CDR3 region is CASSMGGYNEQFF. The CDR3 DNA sequence: TGTGCTAGCAGCATGGGAGGCTACAATGAGCAGTTCTTC.

This clonotype was seen more than once but under ten times. The rearrangement links TRBV7-2 to TRBJ2-7; no firm D call. Between the trimmed V and J ends, which lost 1 base and 3 bases, there was a span of 13 bases. This CDR3 has 15 amino acids. CDR1 is SGHTA and CDR2 is FQGNSA in the germline V gene. The CDR3 is CASSLGAGENYEQYF. In DNA, the CDR3 is TGTGCCAGCAGCTTAGGGGCAGGAGAGAACTACGAGCAGTACTTC.

The chain combines TRBV20-1 with TRBJ2-3, with 7 bases matching TRBD2. V was pared by 0 bases and J by 2 bases, with 11 bases of the junction left unmatched. The CDR3 covers 17 residues. Per the germline V gene, CDR1 is DFQATT and CDR2 is SNEGSKA (reference sequence). The CDR3 is CSARDYEAGDLTDTQYF. The CDR3 DNA is TGCAGTGCTAGAGATTATGAGGCGGGAGACCTCACAGATACGCAGTATTTT.